This is a list of T cell receptor beta chains from one sample in a study of blood T cell repertoires in COVID-19. The assay was immunoSEQ multiplex PCR, and TCRdb's table has in-frame clones only and misses some. Among 390,000 or so clones listed, about 89% were seen once. Sequenced sample: peripheral blood. Source of these receptors: a woman in her thirties with COVID-19, enrolled during active disease. Both conserved end residues are part of each CDR3. A D gene is named only where the DNA matches it firmly. The listing skips clone size in some rows; elsewhere it reads once, few, many or a size class.

J: TRBJ2-7; V: TRBV6-5; size: NA; D: NA; CDR3: CASSYSIAGSSYEQYF; DNA: TGTGCCAGCAGTTACTCGATCGCGGGAAGCTCCTACGAGCAGTACTTC
J: TRBJ2-7; V: TRBV7-9; size: NA; D: TRBD1; CDR3: CASSSTDRGGNEQYF; DNA: TGTGCCAGCAGCTCGACCGACAGGGGGGGCAACGAGCAGTACTTC
J: TRBJ1-1; V: TRBV6-6; size: NA; D: TRBD1; CDR3: CAVFRTGGSEAFF; DNA: TGTGCCGTATTTAGGACAGGGGGCTCTGAAGCTTTCTTT
J: TRBJ2-1; V: TRBV5-4; size: NA; D: TRBD2; CDR3: CASSTQTSGNYNEQFF; DNA: TGTGCCAGCAGCACACAGACTAGCGGGAACTACAATGAGCAGTTCTTC
J: TRBJ2-7; V: TRBV30; size: NA; D: NA; CDR3: CAWRAGTYYEQYF; DNA: TGTGCCTGGAGGGCAGGGACTTACTACGAGCAGTACTTC
J: TRBJ2-7; V: TRBV3-1/TRBV3-2; size: NA; D: TRBD2; CDR3: CASSLGLANAYEQYF; DNA: TGTGCCAGCAGCCTGGGACTAGCGAACGCCTACGAGCAGTACTTC
J: TRBJ1-2; V: TRBV5-8; size: NA; D: NA; CDR3: CASSPLLLNYGYTF; DNA: TGTGCCAGCAGCCCCCTTTTACTAAACTATGGCTACACCTTC
J: TRBJ2-1; V: TRBV29-1; size: once; D: NA; CDR3: CSGEKYNEQFF; DNA: TGCAGCGGCGAGAAATACAATGAGCAGTTCTTC
J: TRBJ2-7; V: TRBV7-2; size: NA; D: TRBD2; CDR3: CASSPRASGARLGEQYF; DNA: TGTGCCAGCAGCCCCCGTGCTAGCGGGGCAAGATTGGGAGAGCAGTACTTC
J: TRBJ1-5; V: TRBV28; size: few; D: NA; CDR3: CASSPGGNQPQHF; DNA: TGTGCCAGCAGTCCAGGGGGCAATCAGCCCCAGCATTTT
J: TRBJ1-2; V: TRBV24-1; size: NA; D: TRBD1; CDR3: CATSDPTGGGSYGYTF; DNA: TGTGCCACCAGTGACCCAACAGGGGGAGGGAGCTATGGCTACACCTTC
J: TRBJ1-1; V: TRBV30; size: NA; D: NA; CDR3: CAWSRDTNTEAFF; DNA: TGTGCCTGGAGTCGGGACACGAACACTGAAGCTTTCTTT
J: TRBJ2-2; V: TRBV10-3; size: NA; D: TRBD2; CDR3: CATASSTSVPGELFF; DNA: TGTGCCACCGCGAGTTCGACTAGCGTCCCCGGGGAGCTGTTTTTT
J: TRBJ1-2; V: TRBV4-3; size: NA; D: TRBD1; CDR3: CASSPGQAYGYTF; DNA: TGCGCCAGCAGCCCCGGACAGGCCTATGGCTACACCTTC
J: TRBJ1-5; V: TRBV6-5; size: NA; D: TRBD1; CDR3: CASSSTGVGKQPQHF; DNA: TGTGCCAGCAGTTCCACAGGGGTCGGAAAGCAGCCCCAGCATTTT
J: TRBJ1-1; V: TRBV11-2; size: once; D: NA; CDR3: CASSLAPSGNTEAFF; DNA: TGTGCCAGCAGCTTAGCCCCTTCAGGGAACACTGAAGCTTTCTTT
J: TRBJ2-7; V: TRBV4-1; size: NA; D: TRBD2; CDR3: CASSHSNGGAEQYF; DNA: TGCGCCAGCAGCCATTCAAACGGGGGGGCCGAGCAGTACTTC
J: TRBJ2-3; V: TRBV30; size: NA; D: TRBD2; CDR3: CAGGLAGGVNTQYF; DNA: TGTGCCGGAGGACTAGCGGGAGGGGTGAATACGCAGTATTTT